Following are 10 T cell receptor beta chains from one sample sequenced in a study of regulatory T cells in long-lasting Graves disease (dated by TCRdb to the early 2020s). This specimen's time point label, interpreted: persistent/refractory GD, antithyroid drugs over 5 years with positive TRAb. For both TCR sequencing and RNA sequencing, RNA was extracted from PBMCs in TRIzol. The protocol used for the library was multiplex PCR. TCRdb names Illumina HiSeq 4000 as the instrument used. TCR beta libraries were built with iRepertoire HTBI primers and Arm-PCR amplification of CDR3 regions. In-frame beta chains were kept once TCRdb had trimmed the public reads at Q25 with fastp and called clones with MiXCR. Each record represents a unique CDR3 protein, reported with the most common genes and DNA among its rows. This sample is represented by about 460,000 distinct CDR3 sequences; approximately 23% of them were singletons. Of the sample, around 14% is held by the ten largest clones.

The specimen was peripheral blood mononuclear cells (PBMCs), collected when the disease was refractory, from a patient treated with antithyroid drugs. Source of these receptors: a female donor with Graves disease.

The V and J genes are TRBV18 and TRBJ2-4, with D maybe TRBD2 (6 bases). V dropped 1 base and J dropped 10 bases, with 14 bases sitting between them. The CDR3 sequence is 14 residues long. The germline V gene encodes CDR1 KGHSH and CDR2 LQKENI. CDR3: CASSPQEGGIIQYF. The CDR3, as DNA: TGTGCCAGCTCACCACAGGAGGGTGGGATTATTCAGTACTTC.

V usage is TRBV9 and J usage is TRBJ2-1, with 9 bases matching TRBD2. Germline lookup yields CDR1 SGDLS and CDR2 YYNGEE. Trimming cost V 0 bases and J 8 bases; bases outside gene matches: 9. The CDR3 length is 16 residues. CDR3 in DNA: TGTGCCAGCAGCGTAGGAGGTGGAGCGGGAGGCGATGAGCAGTTCTTC. This gives the protein CASSVGGGAGGDEQFF.

This clonotype showed up just a few times. V is TRBV13 and J is TRBJ1-2; D perhaps matches TRBD1 (5 bases). The germline V and J ends were trimmed by 2 bases and 5 bases, with 12 bases remaining between them. CDR1 is PRHDT, CDR2 FYEKMQ, per germline (reference sequence). The CDR3 is made up of 14 amino acids. In nucleotides, the CDR3 is TGTGCCAGCAGCTTACGCGACAGACGATATGGCTACACCTTC. It yields the protein CASSLRDRRYGYTF.

The J gene is TRBJ1-2, the V gene TRBV4-1, with D unresolved. This CDR3 has 15 amino acids. Germline V gives CDR1 MGHRA, CDR2 YSYEKL. Trimming removed 0 bases at V and 0 bases at J, with 8 bases between. CDR3 amino acids: CASSQDWASNYGYTF. The CDR3 bases are TGCGCCAGCAGCCAAGATTGGGCCTCTAACTATGGCTACACCTTC.

This clonotype appeared many times. This chain uses TRBV28 with TRBJ1-4; D is unresolved. Trimming took 11 bases from V and 11 from J, leaving 18 bases between them. The germline CDR1 and CDR2 sequences are MDHEN and SYDVKM. The CDR3 consists of 12 residues. CDR3 DNA: TGTGCCGCCCATTCCGGCCTGGAGAAACTGTTTTTT. This translates into CAAHSGLEKLFF.

V is TRBV2 and J is TRBJ1-3; no reliable D call. CDR3 length: 13 amino acids. V was trimmed by 6 bases and J by 9 bases, leaving 15 bases between them. Germline values: CDR1 SNHLY, CDR2 FYNNEI. Here the CDR3 DNA reads TGTGCCAGCAGCTTCCCCGGGCAAGGCACCATATATTTT. It encodes CASSFPGQGTIYF.

This clonotype was picked up many times. V gene TRBV28 combines with J gene TRBJ2-7; TRBD2 agrees at 10 bases. Germline CDR1 MDHEN, CDR2 SYDVKM. V shed 5 bases and J 7 bases; nucleotides not matched to a gene: 11. This CDR3 contains 15 residues. CDR3 amino acids: CASSDHSGRTEEQYF. The CDR3, as DNA: TGTGCCAGCAGTGACCATAGCGGGAGGACGGAGGAGCAGTACTTC.

Comments on this clonotype: The junction departs from germline at one end; a sequencing error may be responsible. The chain uses TRBV5-1 and TRBJ2-7; 9 bases fit TRBD1. The CDR3 runs 14 residues. Germline V gene sequence: CDR1 SGHRS, CDR2 YFSETQ. Here the CDR3 DNA reads TGCGCCAGCCGCAAGGGACAGGGTATCCTAGCGGAGCACTTC. Protein product: CASRKGQGILAEHF.

CDR3 DNA: TGTGCCAGCACCCTCGGGGGGCTAGAGACCCAGTACTTC. It is translated as CASTLGGLETQYF. The chain couples TRBV12-3 or TRBV12-4 to TRBJ2-5; maybe TRBD2 (7 bases). The CDR3 contains 13 residues. The ends were cut back, 7 bases at V and 4 bases at J, with 13 bases in the middle.

The chain couples TRBV7-2 to TRBJ1-6; no firm D call. CDR1 and CDR2 from the germline V gene are SGHTA and FQGNSA. With 1 base removed from V and 10 bases from J, the gap between germline ends came to 8 bases. CDR3 size: 13 residues. CDR3 protein: CASSLGGWSPLHF. The DNA for the CDR3 is TGTGCCAGCAGCTTAGGAGGGTGGTCACCCCTCCACTTT. The full variable domain, its missing parts supplied by reference TRBV7-2 and TRBJ1-6, is GAGVSQSPSNKVTEKGKDVELRCDPISGHTALYWYRQSLGQGLEFLIYFQGNSAPDKSGLPSDRFSAERTGGSVSTLTIQRTQQEDSAVYLCASSLGGWSPLHFGNGTRLTVT.